This TCR beta chain was retrieved from a study of T cell repertoires in aging, cancer and after chemotherapy. Study summary: Donors were grouped into six age bands spanning 30 or younger through 70 or older. The full dataset contained around 10 million TCR reads.

Amplification of TCR beta used genomic DNA extracted from peripheral blood. The CDR3 consists of 15 residues. Germline V gene data show CDR1 as SGHDT and CDR2 as YYEEEE. With 2 bases clipped from V and 4 bases from J, the junction kept 4 bases outside the gene matches. This clonotype qualifies as medium-sized. Rearranged V-D-J TRB sequences were amplified with a mixed TRB-A/B primer pool. MiXCR was run by TCRdb on the multiplex PCR reads, yielding one entry per CDR3 protein. The data contain just under 1,500 distinct CDR3 sequences, 25% to 30% of them seen just once; the ten biggest clones take up around 35%.

The receptor was derived from a human donor with a solid tumor. Specimen: blood. This chain connects TRBV5-6 to TRBJ2-3; 10 bases match TRBD2. CDR3 amino acids: CASSFISGRSDTQYF. CDR3 in DNA: TGTGCCAGCAGCTTTATTAGCGGGAGGTCAGATACGCAGTATTTT.